The 15 T cell receptor beta chains reported below all come from one sample, sequenced in a study of early T cells in non-severe SARS-CoV-2 infection (dated by TCRdb to about 2021). The library came from 5' RACE. Sequencing relied on a NextSeq 500. The raw public reads went through TCRdb reprocessing: fastp at Q25, MiXCR clone calling, in-frame beta chains kept. Rows are unified per CDR3 protein, each entry keeping the most common DNA and genes. In all, the sample holds some 57,000 distinct CDR3 sequences, and roughly 12% of those were seen once. Clones ranked in the top ten supply 4.8% of the sample. The sample taken for sequencing was whole blood. The receptor source for this set is an adult who was a healthcare worker with PCR-confirmed SARS-CoV-2 infection or an uninfected control (not recorded which).

The chain recombines TRBV7-2 with TRBJ2-1; D possibly corresponds to TRBD2 (5 bases). The germline V and J ends were trimmed by 5 bases and 6 bases, with 20 bases remaining between them. Looked up from germline, CDR1 is SGHTA and CDR2 is FQGNSA. There are 16 residues in the CDR3. The chain's CDR3 is CASSLRRADLTNEQFF. The CDR3 DNA is TGTGCCAGCAGCCTACGGCGGGCGGATCTCACCAATGAGCAGTTCTTC.

This clonotype appeared many times. The CDR3: CASSYELMNTEAFF. The CDR3 coding sequence is TGTGCCAGCAGTTATGAGCTTATGAACACTGAAGCTTTCTTT. The chain couples TRBV6-2 or TRBV6-3 to TRBJ1-1, with D unclear. CDR1 MNHEY and CDR2 SVGEGT come from the germline V gene. V was cut by 3 bases and J by 0 bases, with 8 bases left in between. The CDR3 has 14 residues.

This clonotype came up a few times. The V and J genes are TRBV10-3 and TRBJ2-1; weak D call: TRBD2 (6 bases). Germline assignment: CDR1 ENHRY and CDR2 SYGVKD. V was trimmed by 6 bases and J by 6 bases, leaving 18 bases between them. CDR3 length equals 15 residues. CDR3 bases: TGTGCCATCAGCGACCCGAGACTGGGGGGCAATGAGCAGTTCTTC. This encodes CAISDPRLGGNEQFF.

This clonotype has more than one count but fewer than ten. The rearrangement uses TRBV5-1 and TRBJ2-3; a possible D gene is TRBD1 (6 bases). Germline CDR1 reads SGHRS; CDR2 reads YFSETQ. This CDR3 has 15 amino acids. V was cut by 1 base and J by 0 bases, with 9 bases left in between. The CDR3 DNA follows: TGCGCCAGCAGCTTGTCAGGGGTCAGCACAGATACGCAGTATTTT. Amino acids: CASSLSGVSTDTQYF.

This clonotype turned up a few times. This sequence joins TRBV29-1 and TRBJ2-5; D is ambiguous. Germline V gives CDR1 SQVTM, CDR2 ANQGSEA. Trimming pared 3 bases from V and 2 bases from J, leaving 7 bases between. The CDR3 is made up of 12 amino acids. The CDR3 protein is CSVESPQETQYF. For the CDR3, the DNA is TGCAGCGTTGAGTCACCACAAGAGACCCAGTACTTC. Filled out from reference TRBV29-1 and TRBJ2-5, the complete variable domain reads SAVISQKPSRDICQRGTSLTIQCQVDSQVTMMFWYRQQPGQSLTLIATANQGSEATYESGFVIDKFPISRPNLTFSTLTVSNMSPEDSSIYLCSVESPQETQYFGPGTRLLVL.

This clonotype was observed a handful of times. The V and J genes are TRBV7-6 and TRBJ2-1; perhaps D is TRBD1 or TRBD2 (6 bases each). The CDR3 is made up of 12 amino acids. V was clipped by 8 bases and J by 9 bases, with 14 bases between them. Germline V gene lookup returns CDR1 SGHVS and CDR2 FNYEAQ. CDR3 coding DNA: TGTGCCAGCCGGGGGCTAGCGACTGAGCAGTTCTTC. Protein product: CASRGLATEQFF.

In this sample, this clonotype turned up a few times. CDR3 residues: CASSITEYNEQFF. The CDR3 bases are TGTGCCAGCAGTATCACAGAGTACAATGAGCAGTTCTTC. The rearrangement joins TRBV27 to TRBJ2-1; D uncertain. The CDR3 has 13 residues. The ends were cut back, 5 bases at V and 4 bases at J, with 9 bases in the middle. The germline V gene encodes CDR1 MNHEY and CDR2 SMNVEV (reference sequence).

This clonotype was detected ten times or more. DNA for the CDR3: TGTGCCACCAGCACCTTCAGGGGACAGAACACCGGGGAGCTGTTTTTT. It is translated as CATSTFRGQNTGELFF. This chain uses TRBV15 with TRBJ2-2, with D possibly being TRBD1 (6 bases). The germline V gene has CDR1 LNHNV and CDR2 YYDKDF (reference sequence). V was clipped by 4 bases and J by 1 base, with 13 bases between them. The CDR3 is 16 residues long.

The chain is built from TRBV20-1 and TRBJ1-1, with D tentatively TRBD1 (5 bases). The length of the CDR3 is 14 residues. V gave up 4 bases and J gave up 1 base, with 13 bases separating them. Germline V gene lookup returns CDR1 DFQATT and CDR2 SNEGSKA (reference sequence). CDR3 in amino acids: CSATPIRANTEAFF. The CDR3, as DNA: TGCAGTGCTACCCCCATCAGGGCGAACACTGAAGCTTTCTTT.

This rearrangement joins TRBV30 to TRBJ1-2; 9 bases match TRBD1. V was pared by 8 bases and J by 4 bases, with 8 bases of the junction left unmatched. From germline, CDR1 is GTSNPN and CDR2 SVGIG (reference sequence). CDR3 length equals 13 residues. The CDR3 DNA reads TGTGCCGGGGACAGGGAGGGCTCCTATGGCTACACCTTC. Translated: CAGDREGSYGYTF.

A few counts support this clonotype. The chain has TRBV19 and TRBJ2-2; 8 bases are shared with TRBD1. This CDR3 is built from 16 residues. Germline lookup yields CDR1 LNHDA and CDR2 SQIVND (reference sequence). Trimming at V came to 3 bases and at J to 3 bases, leaving 6 bases not matched to a gene. This CDR3 reads CASSMGTGYYTGELFF. The CDR3 DNA is TGTGCCAGTAGTATGGGGACAGGTTACTACACCGGGGAGCTGTTTTTT.

This clonotype appeared a few times. The chain is built from TRBV6-5 and TRBJ2-3; 7 bases agree with TRBD1. This CDR3 has 15 amino acids. Trimming removed 6 bases from V and 1 base from J; junction bases left unmatched: 7. CDR1 and CDR2 (germline): MNHEY, SVGAGI. This CDR3 reads CASRTGDSGTDTQYF. The DNA of the CDR3 is TGTGCCAGCAGAACAGGGGATTCTGGCACAGATACGCAGTATTTT.

The chain has TRBV19 and TRBJ1-2; D remains ambiguous. This CDR3 region has 16 residues. The germline gives CDR1 LNHDA, CDR2 SQIVND (reference sequence). V gave up 10 bases and J gave up 4 bases, with 25 bases separating them. This CDR3 is CATHPTTRPPSYGYTF. The CDR3 coding sequence is TGTGCCACCCATCCAACCACCCGGCCGCCTAGCTATGGCTACACCTTC.

This clonotype has at least ten counts. This chain connects TRBV12-3 or TRBV12-4 to TRBJ2-1; 14 positions match TRBD2. Trimming removed 5 bases from V and 4 bases from J; junction bases left unmatched: 4. This CDR3 region has 16 residues. The CDR3 nucleotides are TGTGCCAGCAGTGTAAGACTAGCGGGGGGGTACAATGAGCAGTTCTTC. Its protein product is CASSVRLAGGYNEQFF.

Only a few counts were recorded for this clonotype. The chain couples TRBV11-2 to TRBJ2-7; possibly TRBD1 for D (5 bases). The V end lost 6 bases, the J end lost 2 bases, and 14 bases lay between the germline ends. This CDR3 spans 14 amino acids. From germline, CDR1 is SGHAT and CDR2 FQNNGV. The CDR3 nucleotides read TGTGCCAGCAGTTGGTCCCTAGGGGCCTACGAGCAGTACTTC. Translation gives CASSWSLGAYEQYF.